This is a list of T cell receptor beta chains from one sample in a study of blood T cell repertoires in COVID-19. Profiled with immunoSEQ multiplex PCR; TCRdb holds only in-frame clones, not every one. The sample includes 250,000 or so clones, 75% to 85% of them seen just once. The source material was peripheral blood. These receptors originate from a human donor in a cohort sampled during active COVID-19. The CDR3 runs from the conserved cysteine through the conserved F or W.

j_call: TRBJ1-1; v_call: TRBV7-9; cdr3_aa: CASSPDGTANTEAFF
j_call: TRBJ2-7; v_call: TRBV24-1; cdr3_aa: CATSPGQITYEQYF
j_call: TRBJ1-1; v_call: TRBV7-9; cdr3_aa: CASSSRMNTEAFF
j_call: TRBJ2-4; v_call: TRBV3-1/TRBV3-2; cdr3_aa: CASSQGGDRTKNIQYF
j_call: TRBJ2-7; v_call: TRBV9; cdr3_aa: CASSEGQGFPHYEQYF
j_call: TRBJ1-6; v_call: TRBV5-4; cdr3_aa: CASSLAGTVNSPLHF
j_call: TRBJ2-5; v_call: TRBV15; cdr3_aa: CATTGGAGRQETQYF
j_call: TRBJ2-2; v_call: TRBV6-4; cdr3_aa: CASRTGQGNTGELFF
j_call: TRBJ1-2; v_call: TRBV7-2; cdr3_aa: CASSLGQGSHYGYTF
j_call: TRBJ2-2; v_call: TRBV6-5; cdr3_aa: CASSQGPNTGELFF
j_call: TRBJ2-7; v_call: TRBV5-1; cdr3_aa: CASSRVDNSYEQYF
j_call: TRBJ1-5; v_call: TRBV6-1; cdr3_aa: CASSEFDRGINQPQHF
j_call: TRBJ2-3; v_call: TRBV10-2; cdr3_aa: CASSESFSATGDTQYF
j_call: TRBJ2-1; v_call: TRBV10-3; cdr3_aa: CAISEEDRGIGEQFF
j_call: TRBJ2-1; v_call: TRBV30; cdr3_aa: CAWSPSGNEQFF
j_call: TRBJ1-1; v_call: TRBV10-3; cdr3_aa: CAISDTGTGRNTEAFF
j_call: TRBJ2-7; v_call: TRBV27; cdr3_aa: CASSLLGVRDSHSYEQYF
j_call: TRBJ2-5; v_call: TRBV3-1/TRBV3-2; cdr3_aa: CASSQGRDFQETQYF
j_call: TRBJ2-7; v_call: TRBV9; cdr3_aa: CASSVSPGGAYEQYF
j_call: TRBJ2-4; v_call: TRBV2; cdr3_aa: CASSDQGAVKNIQYF
j_call: TRBJ1-5; v_call: TRBV19; cdr3_aa: CASSMGTGGNQPQHF
j_call: TRBJ2-3; v_call: TRBV6-6; cdr3_aa: CASSGFSTDTQYF
j_call: TRBJ2-1; v_call: TRBV27; cdr3_aa: CASSSALADYNEQFF
j_call: TRBJ1-4; v_call: TRBV5-4; cdr3_aa: CASSPGTATNEKLFF
j_call: TRBJ1-1; v_call: TRBV10-1; cdr3_aa: CASSDSGQGSTEAFF
j_call: TRBJ2-5; v_call: TRBV7-3; cdr3_aa: CASSLGGRETQYF
j_call: TRBJ2-5; v_call: TRBV5-1; cdr3_aa: CASSLERTGSWETQYF
j_call: TRBJ2-3; v_call: TRBV18; cdr3_aa: CASYQTGTSGGGTDTQYF
j_call: TRBJ2-1; v_call: TRBV5-1; cdr3_aa: CASSLEADRGLGNEQFF
j_call: TRBJ2-4; v_call: TRBV7-2; cdr3_aa: CASSLGGAKNIQYF
j_call: TRBJ2-7; v_call: TRBV6-1; cdr3_aa: CASSEQGHRYEQYF
j_call: TRBJ1-2; v_call: TRBV5-4; cdr3_aa: CASSGSGQLYGYTF
j_call: TRBJ1-4; v_call: TRBV5-1; cdr3_aa: CASSFTSGSEKLFF
j_call: TRBJ2-3; v_call: TRBV15; cdr3_aa: CATSSQRQGTDTQYF
j_call: TRBJ2-7; v_call: TRBV6-4; cdr3_aa: CASSVDRGYEQYF
j_call: TRBJ2-7; v_call: TRBV5-6; cdr3_aa: CASSFSGTGAYEQYF
j_call: TRBJ2-3; v_call: TRBV10-3; cdr3_aa: CAISPSTDTQYF
j_call: TRBJ2-3; v_call: TRBV5-6; cdr3_aa: CASSSMGAGALLQYF
j_call: TRBJ2-5; v_call: TRBV19; cdr3_aa: CASSSAGETQYF
j_call: TRBJ1-1; v_call: TRBV7-2; cdr3_aa: CASSPLGGVPEAFF
j_call: TRBJ2-7; v_call: TRBV28; cdr3_aa: CASRFLGLAGNEQYF